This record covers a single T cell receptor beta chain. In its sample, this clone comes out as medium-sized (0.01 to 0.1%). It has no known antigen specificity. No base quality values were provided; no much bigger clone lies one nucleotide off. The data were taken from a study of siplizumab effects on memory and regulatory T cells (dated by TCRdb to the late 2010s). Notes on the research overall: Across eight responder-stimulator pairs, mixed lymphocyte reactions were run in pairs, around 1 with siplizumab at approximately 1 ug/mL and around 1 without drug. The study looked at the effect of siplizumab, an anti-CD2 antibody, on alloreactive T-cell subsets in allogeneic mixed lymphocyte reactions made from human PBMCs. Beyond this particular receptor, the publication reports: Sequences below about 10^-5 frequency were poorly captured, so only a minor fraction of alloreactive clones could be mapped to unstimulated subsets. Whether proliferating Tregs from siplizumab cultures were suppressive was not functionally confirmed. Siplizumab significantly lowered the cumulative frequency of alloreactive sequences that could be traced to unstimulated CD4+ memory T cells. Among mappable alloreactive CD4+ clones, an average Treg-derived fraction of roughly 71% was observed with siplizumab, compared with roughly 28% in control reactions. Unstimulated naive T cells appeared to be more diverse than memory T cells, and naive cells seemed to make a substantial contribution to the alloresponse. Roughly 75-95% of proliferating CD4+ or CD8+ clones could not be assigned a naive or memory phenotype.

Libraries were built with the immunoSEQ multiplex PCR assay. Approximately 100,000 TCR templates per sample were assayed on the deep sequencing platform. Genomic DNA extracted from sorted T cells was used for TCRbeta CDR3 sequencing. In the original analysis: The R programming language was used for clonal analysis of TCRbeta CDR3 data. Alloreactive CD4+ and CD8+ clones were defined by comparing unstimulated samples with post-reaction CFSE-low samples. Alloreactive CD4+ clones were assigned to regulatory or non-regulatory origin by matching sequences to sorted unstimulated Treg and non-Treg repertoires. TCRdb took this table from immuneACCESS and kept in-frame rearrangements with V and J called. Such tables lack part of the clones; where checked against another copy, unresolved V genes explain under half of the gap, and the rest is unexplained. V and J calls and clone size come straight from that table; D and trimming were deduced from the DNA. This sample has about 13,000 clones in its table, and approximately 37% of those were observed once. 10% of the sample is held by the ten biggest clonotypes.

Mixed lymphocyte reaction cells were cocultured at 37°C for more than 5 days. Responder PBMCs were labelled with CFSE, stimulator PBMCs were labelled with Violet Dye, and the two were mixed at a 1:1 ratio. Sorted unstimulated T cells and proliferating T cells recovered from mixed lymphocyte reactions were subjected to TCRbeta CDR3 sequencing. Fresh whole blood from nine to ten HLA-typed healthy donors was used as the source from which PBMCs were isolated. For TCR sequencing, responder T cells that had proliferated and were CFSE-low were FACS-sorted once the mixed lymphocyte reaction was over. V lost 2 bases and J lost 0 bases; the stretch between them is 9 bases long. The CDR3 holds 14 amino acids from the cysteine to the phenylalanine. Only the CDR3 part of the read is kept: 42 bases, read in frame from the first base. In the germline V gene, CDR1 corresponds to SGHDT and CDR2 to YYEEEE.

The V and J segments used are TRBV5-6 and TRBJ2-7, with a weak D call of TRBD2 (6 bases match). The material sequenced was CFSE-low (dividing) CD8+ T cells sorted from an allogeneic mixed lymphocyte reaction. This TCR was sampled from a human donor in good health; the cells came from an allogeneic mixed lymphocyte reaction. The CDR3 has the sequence CASSFSGTSYEQYF. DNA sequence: TGTGCCAGCAGCTTTAGCGGTACCTCCTACGAGCAGTACTTC.